Only one count was recorded for the clone carrying this TCR beta chain. This sample also contains other DNA sequences that code for the same CDR3. The record originates from a study of blood T cell repertoires in COVID-19. For the study at large: There were acute and convalescent COVID-19 samples, and they came from the United States, Italy and Spain. The cDNA or gDNA used as material had been derived from T cells, B-cell-depleted T cells, or PBMCs.

V was trimmed by 0 bases and J by 1 base, leaving 6 bases between them. Germline V gene sequence: CDR1 LNHDA, CDR2 SQIVND (reference sequence). This CDR3 contains 14 residues. Study processing details: Nucleated cell number was recorded as an estimate derived from reference gene primer amplification. Clones were sequenced by immunoSEQ multiplex PCR, and TCRdb holds only the in-frame ones, with some missing. V, J and clone size derive from that table, while D and trimming were established from the DNA sequence. This table has roughly 280,000 clones, approximately 87% appearing once. This rearrangement joins TRBV19 to TRBJ2-5; no firm D call. Sequencing input: peripheral blood. This TCR came from a man between 60 and 70 years old who had recovered from COVID-19. The CDR3 bases are TGTGCCAGTAGTATAGATCGAGGCCAAGAGACCCAGTACTTC. Translating it yields CASSIDRGQETQYF.